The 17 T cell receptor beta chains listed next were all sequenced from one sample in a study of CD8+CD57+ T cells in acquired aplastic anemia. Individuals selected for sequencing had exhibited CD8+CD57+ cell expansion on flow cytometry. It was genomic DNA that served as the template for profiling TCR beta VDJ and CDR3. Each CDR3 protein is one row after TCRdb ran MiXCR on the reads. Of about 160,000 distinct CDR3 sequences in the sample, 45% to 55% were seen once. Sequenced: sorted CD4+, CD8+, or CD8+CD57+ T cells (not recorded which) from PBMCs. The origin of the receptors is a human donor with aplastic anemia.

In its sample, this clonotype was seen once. CDR3 nucleotides: TGCAGCGTGCCGAGCGGGACAAGACAAGAGACCCAGTACTTC. It yields the protein CSVPSGTRQETQYF. The chain employs TRBV29-1 and TRBJ2-5; maybe TRBD2 (7 bases). Germline CDR1 reads SQVTM; CDR2 reads ANQGSEA. V lost 6 bases, J lost 2 bases, and 16 bases lay in between. The CDR3 has 14 residues.

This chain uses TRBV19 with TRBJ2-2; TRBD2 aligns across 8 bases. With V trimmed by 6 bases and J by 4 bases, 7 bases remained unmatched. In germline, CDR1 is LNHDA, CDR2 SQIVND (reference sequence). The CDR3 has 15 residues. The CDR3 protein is CASRTPGGSTGELFF. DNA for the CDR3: TGTGCCAGTAGGACCCCGGGGGGGTCCACCGGGGAGCTGTTTTTT.

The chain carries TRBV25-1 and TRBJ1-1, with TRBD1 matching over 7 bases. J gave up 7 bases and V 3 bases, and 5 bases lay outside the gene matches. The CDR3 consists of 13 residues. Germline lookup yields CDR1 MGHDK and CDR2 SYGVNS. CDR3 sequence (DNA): TGTGCCAGCAGTGAGCCAGGGGGGTTTGAAGCTTTCTTT. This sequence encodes CASSEPGGFEAFF. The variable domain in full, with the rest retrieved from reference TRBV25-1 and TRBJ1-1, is EADIYQTPRYLVIGTGKKITLECSQTMGHDKMYWYQQDPGMELHLIHYSYGVNSTEKGDLSSESTVSRIRTEHFPLTLESARPSHTSQYLCASSEPGGFEAFFGQGTRLTVV.

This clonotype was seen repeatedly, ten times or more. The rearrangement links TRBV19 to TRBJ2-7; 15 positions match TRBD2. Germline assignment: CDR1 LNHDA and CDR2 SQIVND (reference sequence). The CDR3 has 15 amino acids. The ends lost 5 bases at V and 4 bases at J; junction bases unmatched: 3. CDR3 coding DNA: TGTGCCAGTAGTGCCGGACTAGCGGGAGGGTACGAGCAGTACTTC. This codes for CASSAGLAGGYEQYF.

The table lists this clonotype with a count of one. In DNA, the CDR3 is TGTGCCAGTAGTAGGCAGGGGGCTCTTACCTATGGCTACACCTTC. Translating it yields CASSRQGALTYGYTF. V usage is TRBV19 and J usage is TRBJ1-2; TRBD1 matches at 8 bases. Trimming at V came to 4 bases and at J to 4 bases, leaving 8 bases not matched to a gene. CDR3 length: 15 amino acids. Germline V CDR1 and CDR2: LNHDA, SQIVND (reference sequence).

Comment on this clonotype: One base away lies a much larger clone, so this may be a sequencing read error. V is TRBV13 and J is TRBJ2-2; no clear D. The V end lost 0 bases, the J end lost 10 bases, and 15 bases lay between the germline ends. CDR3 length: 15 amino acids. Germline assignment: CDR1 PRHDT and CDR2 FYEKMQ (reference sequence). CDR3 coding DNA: TGTGCCAGCAGCTTAGGCCCGCTCGGACCGGCGGAGCTGTTTTTT. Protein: CASSLGPLGPAELFF.

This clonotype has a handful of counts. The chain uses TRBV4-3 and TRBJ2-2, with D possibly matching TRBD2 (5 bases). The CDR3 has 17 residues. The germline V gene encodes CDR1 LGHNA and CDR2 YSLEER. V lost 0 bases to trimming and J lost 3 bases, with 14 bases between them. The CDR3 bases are TGCGCCAGCAGCCAAGATCAAGAGGGAGTGTACACCGGGGAGCTGTTTTTT. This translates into CASSQDQEGVYTGELFF.

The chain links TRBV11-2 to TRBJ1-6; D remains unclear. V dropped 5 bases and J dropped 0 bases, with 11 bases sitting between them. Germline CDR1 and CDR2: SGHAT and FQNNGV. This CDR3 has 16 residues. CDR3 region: CASSPLGNSYNSPLHF. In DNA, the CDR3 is TGTGCCAGCAGCCCTCTTGGGAACTCCTATAATTCACCCCTCCACTTT.

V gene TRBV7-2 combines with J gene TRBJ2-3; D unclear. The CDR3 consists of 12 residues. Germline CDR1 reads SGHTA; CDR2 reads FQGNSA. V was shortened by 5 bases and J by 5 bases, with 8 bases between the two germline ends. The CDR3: CASSATRDTQYF. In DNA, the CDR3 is TGTGCCAGCAGCGCGACTCGAGATACGCAGTATTTT.

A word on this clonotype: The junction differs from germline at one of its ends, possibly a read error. The CDR3 sequence is CASSVGYSGISYNGQFF. In DNA form, the CDR3 reads TGTGCCAGCAGTGTAGGGTATAGCGGGATTTCCTACAATGGGCAGTTCTTC. The chain has TRBV9 and TRBJ2-1; the match to TRBD2 covers 8 bases. The CDR3 consists of 17 residues. Germline V gene data show CDR1 as SGDLS and CDR2 as YYNGEE.

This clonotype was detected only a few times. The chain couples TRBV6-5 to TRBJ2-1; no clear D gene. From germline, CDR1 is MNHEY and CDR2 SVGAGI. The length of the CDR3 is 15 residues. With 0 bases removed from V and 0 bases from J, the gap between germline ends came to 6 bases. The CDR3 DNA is TGTGCCAGCAGTTACTCATCCGGCTCCTACAATGAGCAGTTCTTC. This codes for CASSYSSGSYNEQFF.

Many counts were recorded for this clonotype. The CDR3 nucleotides are TGCAGTGCCATAAGGACTAGCGAAGCCTACGAGCAGTACTTC. Protein: CSAIRTSEAYEQYF. The chain has TRBV20-1 and TRBJ2-7; TRBD2 matches at 9 bases. Germline values: CDR1 DFQATT, CDR2 SNEGSKA (reference sequence). The CDR3 is made up of 14 amino acids. J gave up 2 bases and V 6 bases, and 8 bases lay outside the gene matches.

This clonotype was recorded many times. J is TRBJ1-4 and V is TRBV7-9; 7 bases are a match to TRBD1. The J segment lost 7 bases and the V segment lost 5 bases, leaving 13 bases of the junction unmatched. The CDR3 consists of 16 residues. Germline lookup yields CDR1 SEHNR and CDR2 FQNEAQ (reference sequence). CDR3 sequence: CASSLTKGARGEKLFF. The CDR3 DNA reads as TGTGCCAGCAGCCTCACAAAGGGGGCGCGCGGTGAAAAACTGTTTTTT.

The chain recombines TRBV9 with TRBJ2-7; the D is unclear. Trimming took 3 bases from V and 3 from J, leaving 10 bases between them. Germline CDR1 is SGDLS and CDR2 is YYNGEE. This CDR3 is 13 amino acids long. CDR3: CASSDGVRYEQYF. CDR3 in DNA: TGTGCCAGCAGCGATGGAGTCCGCTACGAGCAGTACTTC.

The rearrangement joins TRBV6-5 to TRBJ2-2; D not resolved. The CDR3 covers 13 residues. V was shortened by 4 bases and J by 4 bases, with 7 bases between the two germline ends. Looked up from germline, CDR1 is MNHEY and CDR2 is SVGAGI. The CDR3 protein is CASSFTGTGELFF. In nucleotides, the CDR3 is TGTGCCAGCAGTTTCACGGGCACCGGGGAGCTGTTTTTT.

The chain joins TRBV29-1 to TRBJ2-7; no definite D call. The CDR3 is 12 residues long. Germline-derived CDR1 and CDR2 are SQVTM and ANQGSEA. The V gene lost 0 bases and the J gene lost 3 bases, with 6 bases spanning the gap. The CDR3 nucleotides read TGCAGCGTTGAAGATCTTGGCTACGAGCAGTACTTC. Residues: CSVEDLGYEQYF.

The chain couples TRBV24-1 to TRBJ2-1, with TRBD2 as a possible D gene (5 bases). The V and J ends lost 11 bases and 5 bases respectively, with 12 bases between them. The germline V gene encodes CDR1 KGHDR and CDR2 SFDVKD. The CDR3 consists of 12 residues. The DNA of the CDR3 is TGTGCCAGCGGGTTCGTCAACAATGAGCAGTTCTTC. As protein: CASGFVNNEQFF.